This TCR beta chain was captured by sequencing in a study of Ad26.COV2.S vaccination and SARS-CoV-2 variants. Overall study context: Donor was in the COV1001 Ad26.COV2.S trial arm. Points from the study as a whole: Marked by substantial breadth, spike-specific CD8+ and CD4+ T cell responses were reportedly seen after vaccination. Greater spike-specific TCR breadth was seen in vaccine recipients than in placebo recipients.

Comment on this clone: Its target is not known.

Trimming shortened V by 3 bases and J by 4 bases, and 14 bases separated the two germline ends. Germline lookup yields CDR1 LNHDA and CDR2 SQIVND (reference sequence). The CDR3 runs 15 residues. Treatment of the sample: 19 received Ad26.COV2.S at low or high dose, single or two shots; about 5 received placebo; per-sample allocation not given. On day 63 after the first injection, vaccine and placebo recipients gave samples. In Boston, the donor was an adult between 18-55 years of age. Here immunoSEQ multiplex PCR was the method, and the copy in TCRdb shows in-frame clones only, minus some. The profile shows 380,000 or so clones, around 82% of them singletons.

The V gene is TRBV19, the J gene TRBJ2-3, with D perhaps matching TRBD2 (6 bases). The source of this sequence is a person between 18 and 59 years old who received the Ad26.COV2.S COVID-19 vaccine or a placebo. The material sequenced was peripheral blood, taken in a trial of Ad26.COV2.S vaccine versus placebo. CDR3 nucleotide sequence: TGTGCCAGTAGTATGCTAGGAGGAGGGGCAGATACGCAGTATTTT. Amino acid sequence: CASSMLGGGADTQYF. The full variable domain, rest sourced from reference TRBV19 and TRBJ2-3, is DGGITQSPKYLFRKEGQNVTLSCEQNLNHDAMYWYRQDPGQGLRLIYYSQIVNDFQKGDIAEGYSVSREKKESFPLTVTSAQKNPTAFYLCASSMLGGGADTQYFGPGTRLTVL.